The rows below give T cell receptor beta chains drawn from one sample of a study of beta chain features in type 1 diabetes. The data were produced by immunoSEQ multiplex PCR, yet TCRdb's version contains in-frame clones alone and is incomplete. This table has around 40,000 clones, around 63% appearing once. Sequences were obtained from Tregs from blood. These receptors all come from a young man with type 1 diabetes. Some clones in this sample may be carry-over from other donors' samples. The CDR3 runs from the conserved cysteine through the conserved F or W. Fields, in order: V gene, D gene, J gene, CDR3 protein. A D gene is named only where the DNA matches it firmly.

V gene: TRBV19; D gene: -; J gene: TRBJ2-5; CDR3 protein: CASSINRETQYF
V gene: TRBV5-4; D gene: -; J gene: TRBJ1-2; CDR3 protein: CASSLGVANYGYTF
V gene: TRBV2; D gene: -; J gene: TRBJ2-6; CDR3 protein: CATDKSGANVLTF
V gene: TRBV29-1; D gene: -; J gene: TRBJ2-3; CDR3 protein: CSVDGAHGPTDTQYF
V gene: TRBV6-6; D gene: TRBD1; J gene: TRBJ1-1; CDR3 protein: CASSWGQGAEAFF
V gene: TRBV9; D gene: -; J gene: TRBJ2-3; CDR3 protein: CASSVRTASTDTQYF
V gene: TRBV2; D gene: -; J gene: TRBJ1-5; CDR3 protein: CASSGDGNQPQHF
V gene: TRBV29-1; D gene: -; J gene: TRBJ1-2; CDR3 protein: CSVSTMAYGYTF
V gene: TRBV28; D gene: TRBD1; J gene: -; CDR3 protein: CASSLYSGQGTYEQYF
V gene: TRBV14; D gene: -; J gene: TRBJ2-1; CDR3 protein: CASSQGPSPYNEQFF
V gene: TRBV5-4; D gene: -; J gene: TRBJ2-1; CDR3 protein: CASSQNSEQFF
V gene: TRBV7-9; D gene: TRBD1; J gene: TRBJ1-2; CDR3 protein: CASSLWTGGYTF
V gene: TRBV5-6; D gene: -; J gene: TRBJ1-1; CDR3 protein: CASSLGGAIEAFF
V gene: TRBV5-1; D gene: -; J gene: TRBJ2-2; CDR3 protein: CASSEGGVRTGELFF
V gene: TRBV5-1; D gene: TRBD1; J gene: TRBJ2-7; CDR3 protein: CASSIRDRGYEQYF
V gene: TRBV7-7; D gene: TRBD1; J gene: TRBJ2-2; CDR3 protein: CASSRDRGTGELFF
V gene: TRBV6-6; D gene: -; J gene: TRBJ2-3; CDR3 protein: CATLARRQGTDTQYF
V gene: TRBV7-9; D gene: -; J gene: TRBJ1-3; CDR3 protein: CASSSPGEGDTIYF
V gene: TRBV29-1; D gene: -; J gene: TRBJ1-4; CDR3 protein: CSARDRWEKLFF
V gene: TRBV4-1; D gene: -; J gene: TRBJ2-7; CDR3 protein: CASSQEPGHSFYEQYF
V gene: TRBV7-9; D gene: TRBD2; J gene: TRBJ2-2; CDR3 protein: CASSLVIPASGATGELFF
V gene: TRBV7-8; D gene: -; J gene: TRBJ2-5; CDR3 protein: CASSPWTRAETQYF
V gene: TRBV15; D gene: -; J gene: TRBJ1-1; CDR3 protein: CATSRTVNTEAFF
V gene: TRBV19; D gene: TRBD1; J gene: TRBJ1-1; CDR3 protein: CASSQGQSNTEAFF
V gene: TRBV5-1; D gene: TRBD1; J gene: TRBJ1-5; CDR3 protein: CASSLGTGPPNQPQHF
V gene: TRBV2; D gene: -; J gene: TRBJ2-1; CDR3 protein: CASSLGLNNEQFF
V gene: TRBV9; D gene: TRBD2; J gene: TRBJ2-5; CDR3 protein: CASSEGRGAGFKTQYF
V gene: TRBV7-2; D gene: -; J gene: TRBJ2-3; CDR3 protein: CASSLLGTDTQYF
V gene: TRBV7-6; D gene: -; J gene: TRBJ2-1; CDR3 protein: CASSLLRQGINEQFF
V gene: TRBV7-2; D gene: TRBD2; J gene: TRBJ2-5; CDR3 protein: CASSSSGGLLMETQYF
V gene: TRBV7-8; D gene: -; J gene: TRBJ1-1; CDR3 protein: CASSLVGPPWNTEAFF
V gene: TRBV15; D gene: TRBD2; J gene: TRBJ2-5; CDR3 protein: CATSLASGGPEWETQYF
V gene: TRBV30; D gene: TRBD1; J gene: TRBJ2-4; CDR3 protein: CAWSLGQGVNIQYF
V gene: TRBV2; D gene: -; J gene: TRBJ2-2; CDR3 protein: CASTEGGAGELFF
V gene: TRBV4-3; D gene: -; J gene: TRBJ1-2; CDR3 protein: CASSQDTGTPGYTF
V gene: TRBV11-2; D gene: -; J gene: TRBJ2-3; CDR3 protein: CASRLPFRDTQYF
V gene: TRBV6-1; D gene: TRBD1; J gene: TRBJ2-7; CDR3 protein: CASRATGGKQCF
V gene: TRBV7-2; D gene: TRBD2; J gene: TRBJ2-5; CDR3 protein: CASSPPGGSGAGRTQYF
V gene: TRBV12-5; D gene: TRBD1; J gene: TRBJ1-3; CDR3 protein: CASGLTRTGGVGNTIYF
V gene: TRBV29-1; D gene: -; J gene: TRBJ1-1; CDR3 protein: CSGSQDMNTEAFF
V gene: TRBV4-1; D gene: TRBD2; J gene: TRBJ2-1; CDR3 protein: CASSQDPLAGVRGEQFF
V gene: TRBV29-1; D gene: TRBD1; J gene: TRBJ1-2; CDR3 protein: CSAETGYGYTF